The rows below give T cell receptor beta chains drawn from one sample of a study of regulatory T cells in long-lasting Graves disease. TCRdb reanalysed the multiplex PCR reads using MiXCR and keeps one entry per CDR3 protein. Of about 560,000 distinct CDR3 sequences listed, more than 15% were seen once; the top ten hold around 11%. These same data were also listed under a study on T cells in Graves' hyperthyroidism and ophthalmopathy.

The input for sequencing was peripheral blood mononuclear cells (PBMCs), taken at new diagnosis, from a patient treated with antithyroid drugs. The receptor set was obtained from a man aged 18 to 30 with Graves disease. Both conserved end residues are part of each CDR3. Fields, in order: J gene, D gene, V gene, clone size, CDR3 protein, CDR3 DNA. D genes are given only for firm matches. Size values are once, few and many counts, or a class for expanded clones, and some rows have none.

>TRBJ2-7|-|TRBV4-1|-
CASSQEGPGYEQYF
TGCGCCAGCAGCCAAGAAGGACCCGGGTACGAGCAGTACTTC
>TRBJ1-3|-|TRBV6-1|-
CASGTRGDSGNTIYF
TGTGCCAGCGGAACGAGGGGCGACTCTGGAAACACCATATATTTT
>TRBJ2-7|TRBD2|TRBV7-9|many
CASSLDLLKRGAVYEQYF
TGTGCCAGCAGCTTAGACCTTCTCAAGCGGGGGGCCGTGTACGAGCAGTACTTC
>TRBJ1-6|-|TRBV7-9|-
CASRDEVSPLHF
TGTGCCAGCCGAGACGAGGTTTCACCCCTCCACTTT
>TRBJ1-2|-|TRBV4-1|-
CASSAGGGRSAYGYTF
TGCGCCAGCAGCGCCGGGGGCGGGAGGTCCGCCTATGGCTACACCTTC
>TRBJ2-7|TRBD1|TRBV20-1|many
CSARAGQGNQDEQYF
TGCAGTGCTAGGGCGGGACAGGGAAATCAAGACGAGCAGTACTTC
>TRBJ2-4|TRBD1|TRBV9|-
CASSADRGDIQYF
TGTGCCAGCAGCGCCGACAGGGGAGACATTCAGTACTTC
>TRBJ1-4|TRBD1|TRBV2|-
CASKKQGALNEKLFF
TGTGCCAGCAAGAAACAGGGGGCTCTTAATGAAAAACTGTTTTTT
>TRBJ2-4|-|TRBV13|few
CASSLGSAKNIQYF
TGTGCCAGCAGCTTAGGTTCGGCCAAAAACATTCAGTACTTC
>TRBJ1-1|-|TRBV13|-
CASSRRGVPTEAFF
TGTGCCAGCAGCCGTAGGGGGGTTCCGACTGAAGCTTTCTTT
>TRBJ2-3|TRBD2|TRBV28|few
CASSNSGRSTDTQYF
TGTGCCAGCAGCAATAGCGGGAGGTCCACAGATACGCAGTATTTT
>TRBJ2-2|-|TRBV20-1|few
CSASRGLGTGELFF
TGCAGTGCCAGCCGAGGATTGGGCACCGGGGAGCTGTTTTTT
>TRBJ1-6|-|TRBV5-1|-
CASSFRGGNSPLHF
TGCGCCAGCAGCTTCCGGGGGGGGAATTCACCCCTCCACTTT
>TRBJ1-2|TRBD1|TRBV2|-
CASSETGEDYGYTF
TGTGCCAGCAGTGAAACAGGGGAGGACTATGGCTACACCTTC
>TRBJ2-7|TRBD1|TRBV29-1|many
CSTRTGGSYEQYF
TGCAGCACCCGGACAGGGGGCTCCTACGAGCAGTACTTC
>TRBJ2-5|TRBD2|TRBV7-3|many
CASSRGLAGGREETQYF
TGTGCCAGCAGCCGGGGACTAGCGGGAGGCCGGGAAGAGACCCAGTACTTC
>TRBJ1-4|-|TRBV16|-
CASSQSARVNEKLFF
TGTGCCAGCAGCCAATCGGCCAGGGTGAATGAAAAACTGTTTTTT